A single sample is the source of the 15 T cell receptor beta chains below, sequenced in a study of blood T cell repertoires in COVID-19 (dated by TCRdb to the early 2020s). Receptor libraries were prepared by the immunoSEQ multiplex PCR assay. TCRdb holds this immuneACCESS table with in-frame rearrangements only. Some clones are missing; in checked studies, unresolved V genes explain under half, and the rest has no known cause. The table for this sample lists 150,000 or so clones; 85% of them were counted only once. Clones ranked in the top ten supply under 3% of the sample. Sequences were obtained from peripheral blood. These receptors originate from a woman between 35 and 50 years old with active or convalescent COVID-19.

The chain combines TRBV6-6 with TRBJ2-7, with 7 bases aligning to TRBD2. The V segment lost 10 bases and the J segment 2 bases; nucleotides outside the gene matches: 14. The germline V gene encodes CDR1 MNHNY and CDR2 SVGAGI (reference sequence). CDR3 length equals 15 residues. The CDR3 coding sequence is TGTGCCACCTCAGACCCAGTTGGGGGGGCCTACGAGCAGTACTTC. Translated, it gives CATSDPVGGAYEQYF.

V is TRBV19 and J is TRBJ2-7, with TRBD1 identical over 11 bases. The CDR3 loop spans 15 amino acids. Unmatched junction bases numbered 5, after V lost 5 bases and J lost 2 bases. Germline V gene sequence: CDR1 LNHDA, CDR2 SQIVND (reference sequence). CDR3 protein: CASSHPGQGAYEQYF. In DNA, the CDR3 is TGTGCCAGTAGTCACCCGGGACAGGGGGCCTACGAGCAGTACTTC.

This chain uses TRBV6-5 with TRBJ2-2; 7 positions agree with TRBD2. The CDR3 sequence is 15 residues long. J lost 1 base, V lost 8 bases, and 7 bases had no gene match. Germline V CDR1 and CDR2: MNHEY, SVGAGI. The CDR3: CASRLGGMNTGELFF. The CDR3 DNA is TGTGCCAGCCGTCTCGGGGGGATGAACACCGGGGAGCTGTTTTTT.

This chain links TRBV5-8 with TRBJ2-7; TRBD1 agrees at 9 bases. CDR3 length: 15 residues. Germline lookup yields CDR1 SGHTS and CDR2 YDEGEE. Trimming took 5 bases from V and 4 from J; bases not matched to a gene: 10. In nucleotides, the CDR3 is TGTGCCAGCAGAGGCCGGGGACAGGGTCTTTACGAGCAGTACTTC. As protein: CASRGRGQGLYEQYF.

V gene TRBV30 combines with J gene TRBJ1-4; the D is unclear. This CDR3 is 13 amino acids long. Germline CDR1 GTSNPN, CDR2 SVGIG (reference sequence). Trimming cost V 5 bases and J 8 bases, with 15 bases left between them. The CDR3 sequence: CAWGTTGGEKLFF. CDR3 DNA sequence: TGTGCCTGGGGTACGACGGGAGGCGAAAAACTGTTTTTT. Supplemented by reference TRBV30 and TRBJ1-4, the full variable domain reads SQTIHQWPATLVQPVGSPLSLECTVEGTSNPNLYWYRQAAGRGLQLLFYSVGIGQISSEVPQNLSASRPQDRQFILSSKKLLLSDSGFYLCAWGTTGGEKLFFGSGTQLSVL.

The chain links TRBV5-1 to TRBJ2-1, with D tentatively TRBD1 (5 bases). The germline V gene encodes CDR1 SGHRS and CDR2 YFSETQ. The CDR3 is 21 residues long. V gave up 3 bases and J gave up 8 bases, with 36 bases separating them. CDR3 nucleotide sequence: TGCGCCAGCAGCTCTTCCCGACAGCCAAGTGCCAAGTTCATCTCTATACATGAGCAGTTCTTC. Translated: CASSSSRQPSAKFISIHEQFF.

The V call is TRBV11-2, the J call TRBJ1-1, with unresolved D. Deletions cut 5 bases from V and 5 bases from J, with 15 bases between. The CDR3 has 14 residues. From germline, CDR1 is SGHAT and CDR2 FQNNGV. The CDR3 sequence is CASSPPIVGTEAFF. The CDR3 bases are TGTGCCAGCAGCCCGCCCATCGTCGGGACTGAAGCTTTCTTT.

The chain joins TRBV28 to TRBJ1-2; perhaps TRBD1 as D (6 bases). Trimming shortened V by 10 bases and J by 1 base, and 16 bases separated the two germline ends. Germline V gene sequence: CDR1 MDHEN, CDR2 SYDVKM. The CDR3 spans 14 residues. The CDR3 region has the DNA TGTGCCATCCCAGGGGCGCCTGATAACTATGGCTACACCTTC. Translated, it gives CAIPGAPDNYGYTF.

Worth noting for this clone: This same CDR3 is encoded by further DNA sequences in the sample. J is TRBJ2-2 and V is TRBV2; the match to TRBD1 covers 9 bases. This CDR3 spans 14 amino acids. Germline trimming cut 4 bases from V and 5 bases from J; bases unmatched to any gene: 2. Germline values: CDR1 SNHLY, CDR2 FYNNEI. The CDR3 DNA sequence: TGTGCCAGCAGTGGACAGGGGGGAACCGGGGAGCTGTTTTTT. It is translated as CASSGQGGTGELFF. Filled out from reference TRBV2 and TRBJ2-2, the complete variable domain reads EPEVTQTPSHQVTQMGQEVILRCVPISNHLYFYWYRQILGQKVEFLVSFYNNEISEKSEIFDDQFSVERPDGSNFTLKIRSTKLEDSAMYFCASSGQGGTGELFFGEGSRLTVL.

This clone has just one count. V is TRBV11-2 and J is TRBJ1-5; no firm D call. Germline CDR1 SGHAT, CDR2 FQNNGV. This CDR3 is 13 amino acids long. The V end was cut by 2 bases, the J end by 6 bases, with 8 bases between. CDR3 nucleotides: TGTGCCAGCAGCTTAACAGTGACTCAGCCCCAGCATTTT. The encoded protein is CASSLTVTQPQHF. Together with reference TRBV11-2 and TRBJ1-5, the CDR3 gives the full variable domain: EAGVAQSPRYKIIEKRQSVAFWCNPISGHATLYWYQQILGQGPKLLIQFQNNGVVDDSQLPKDRFSAERLKGVDSTLKIQPAKLEDSAVYLCASSLTVTQPQHFGDGTRLSIL.

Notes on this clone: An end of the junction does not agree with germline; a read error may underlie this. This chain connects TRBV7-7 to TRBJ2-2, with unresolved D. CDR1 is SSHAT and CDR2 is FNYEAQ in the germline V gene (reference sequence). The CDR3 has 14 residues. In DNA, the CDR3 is TGTGCTAGCAGCTTAGCCACTCCGGCCGGGGAGCTGTTTTTT. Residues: CASSLATPAGELFF.

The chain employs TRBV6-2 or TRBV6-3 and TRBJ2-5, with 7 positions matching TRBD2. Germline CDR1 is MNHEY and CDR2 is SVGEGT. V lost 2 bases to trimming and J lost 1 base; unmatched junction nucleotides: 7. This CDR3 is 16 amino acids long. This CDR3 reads CASSYPGTTLQETQYF. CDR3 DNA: TGTGCCAGCAGTTACCCCGGGACTACCCTCCAAGAGACCCAGTACTTC.

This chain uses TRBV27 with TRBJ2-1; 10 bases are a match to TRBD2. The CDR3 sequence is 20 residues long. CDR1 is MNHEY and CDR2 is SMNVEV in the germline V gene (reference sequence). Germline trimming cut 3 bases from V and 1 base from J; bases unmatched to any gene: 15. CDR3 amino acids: CASSFVPTHSSGSSYNEQFF. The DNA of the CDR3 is TGTGCCAGCAGTTTTGTCCCAACACACTCTAGCGGGAGTTCCTACAATGAGCAGTTCTTC.

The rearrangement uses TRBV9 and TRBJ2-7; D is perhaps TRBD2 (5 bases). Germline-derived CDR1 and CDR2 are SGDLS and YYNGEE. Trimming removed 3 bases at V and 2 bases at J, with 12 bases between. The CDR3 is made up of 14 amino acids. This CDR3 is CASSESGYPYEQYF. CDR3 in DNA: TGTGCCAGCAGCGAGTCGGGGTATCCCTACGAGCAGTACTTC.

The CDR3 DNA sequence: TGTGCCAGCAGGGGACAGGGTATCACTGAAGCTTTCTTT. It specifies CASRGQGITEAFF. The chain links TRBV2 to TRBJ1-1; 9 nucleotides agree with TRBD1. This CDR3 spans 13 amino acids. Germline CDR1 reads SNHLY; CDR2 reads FYNNEI. The V segment lost 6 bases and the J segment 4 bases; nucleotides outside the gene matches: 3. Full variable domain (outside the CDR3, taken from reference TRBV2 and TRBJ1-1): EPEVTQTPSHQVTQMGQEVILRCVPISNHLYFYWYRQILGQKVEFLVSFYNNEISEKSEIFDDQFSVERPDGSNFTLKIRSTKLEDSAMYFCASRGQGITEAFFGQGTRLTVV.